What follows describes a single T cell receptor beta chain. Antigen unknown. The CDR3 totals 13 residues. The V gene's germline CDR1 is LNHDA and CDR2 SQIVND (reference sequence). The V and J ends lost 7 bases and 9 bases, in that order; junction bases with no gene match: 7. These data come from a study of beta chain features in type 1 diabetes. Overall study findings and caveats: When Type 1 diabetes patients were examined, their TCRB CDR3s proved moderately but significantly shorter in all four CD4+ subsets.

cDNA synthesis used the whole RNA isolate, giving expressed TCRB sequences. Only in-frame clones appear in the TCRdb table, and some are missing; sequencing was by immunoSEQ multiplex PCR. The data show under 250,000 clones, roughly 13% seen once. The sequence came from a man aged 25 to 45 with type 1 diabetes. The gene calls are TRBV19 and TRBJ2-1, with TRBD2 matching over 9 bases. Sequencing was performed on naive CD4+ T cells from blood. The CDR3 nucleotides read TGTGCCAGTAAAGATAGCGGGAGAACTGAGCAGTTCTTC. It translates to CASKDSGRTEQFF.